This T cell receptor beta chain was profiled in a study of blood T cell repertoires in COVID-19. About the study: Whether acute or convalescent, the COVID-19 samples came from the United States, Italy and Spain. Sources were T cells, B-cell-depleted T cells, or PBMCs; the material itself was cDNA or gDNA.

Seattle-derived patients entered the study during active infection and were followed longitudinally. Authors' methods: How many nucleated cells were present was estimated from reference gene primer amplification. TCRdb keeps only in-frame clones here, not all; method: immunoSEQ multiplex PCR. Clone size and V and J calls were adopted from that table, with D and trimming inferred from the DNA. This table holds approximately 120,000 clones, about 90% found once. The V gene's germline CDR1 is LGHDT and CDR2 YNNKEL (reference sequence). V dropped 2 bases and J dropped 3; count of bases not matched to a gene: 4. There are 15 residues in the CDR3.

The sequencing sample was made of peripheral blood. This receptor was obtained from a man aged 50 to 59 with COVID-19, enrolled during active disease. This chain uses TRBV3-1 (or the pseudogene TRBV3-2) with TRBJ1-1, with 9 positions matching TRBD1. CDR3 in amino acids: CASSQLGTGHTEAFF. Written as DNA, the CDR3 is TGTGCCAGCAGCCAATTGGGGACAGGGCACACTGAAGCTTTCTTT.